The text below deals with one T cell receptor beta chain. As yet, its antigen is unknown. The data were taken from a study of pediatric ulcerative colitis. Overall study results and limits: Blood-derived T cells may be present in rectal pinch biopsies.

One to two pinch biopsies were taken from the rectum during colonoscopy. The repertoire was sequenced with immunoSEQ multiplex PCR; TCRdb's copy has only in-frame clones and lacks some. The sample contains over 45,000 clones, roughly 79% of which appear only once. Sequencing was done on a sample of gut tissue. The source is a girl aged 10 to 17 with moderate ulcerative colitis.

The CDR3 protein is CASSVSDRGRQPQHF. The CDR3 DNA reads TGTGCCAGCAGTGTGTCCGACAGGGGCCGGCAGCCCCAGCATTTT. The chain carries TRBV6-1 and TRBJ1-5, with 8 bases fitting TRBD1. In germline, CDR1 is MNHNS, CDR2 SASEGT. The CDR3 extends over 15 amino acids. With V trimmed by 4 bases and J by 7 bases, 9 bases remained unmatched.